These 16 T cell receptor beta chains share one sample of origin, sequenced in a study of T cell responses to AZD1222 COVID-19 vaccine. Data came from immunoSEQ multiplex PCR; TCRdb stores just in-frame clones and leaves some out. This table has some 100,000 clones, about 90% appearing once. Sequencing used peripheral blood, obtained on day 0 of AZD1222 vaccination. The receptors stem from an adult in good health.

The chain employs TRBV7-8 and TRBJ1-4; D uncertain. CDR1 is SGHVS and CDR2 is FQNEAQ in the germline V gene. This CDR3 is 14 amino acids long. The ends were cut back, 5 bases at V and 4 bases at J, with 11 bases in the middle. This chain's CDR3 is CASSPGLSNEKLFF. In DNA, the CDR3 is TGTGCCAGCAGCCCAGGCCTAAGTAATGAAAAACTGTTTTTT.

Here the CDR3 reads CASSLSPLTGGYGYTF. The DNA for the CDR3 is TGTGCCAGCAGCTTATCCCCCCTGACAGGGGGCTATGGCTACACCTTC. The chain employs TRBV7-2 and TRBJ1-2, with TRBD1 matching over 9 bases. There are 16 residues in the CDR3. Germline V gene lookup returns CDR1 SGHTA and CDR2 FQGNSA. Germline trimming cut 2 bases from V and 4 bases from J; bases unmatched to any gene: 8.

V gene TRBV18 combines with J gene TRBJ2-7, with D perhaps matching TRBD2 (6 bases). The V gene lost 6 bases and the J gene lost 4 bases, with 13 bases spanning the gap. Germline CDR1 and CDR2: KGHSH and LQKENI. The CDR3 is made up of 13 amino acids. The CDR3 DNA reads TGTGCCAGCTCGCCAGCGGGTGGGTACGAGCAGTACTTC. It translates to CASSPAGGYEQYF.

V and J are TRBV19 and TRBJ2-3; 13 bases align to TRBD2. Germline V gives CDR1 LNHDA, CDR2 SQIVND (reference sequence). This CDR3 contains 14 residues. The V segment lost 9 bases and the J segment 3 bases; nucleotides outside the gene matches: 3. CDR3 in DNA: TGTGCCAGCCGGGGACTAGCGGGAACAGATACGCAGTATTTT. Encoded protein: CASRGLAGTDTQYF.

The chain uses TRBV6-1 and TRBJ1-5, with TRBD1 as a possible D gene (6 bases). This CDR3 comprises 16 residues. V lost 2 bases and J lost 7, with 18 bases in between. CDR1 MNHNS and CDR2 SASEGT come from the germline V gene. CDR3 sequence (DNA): TGTGCCAGCAGTGAATTCGGCCGAGCAGGGGCACAGCCCCAGCATTTT. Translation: CASSEFGRAGAQPQHF.

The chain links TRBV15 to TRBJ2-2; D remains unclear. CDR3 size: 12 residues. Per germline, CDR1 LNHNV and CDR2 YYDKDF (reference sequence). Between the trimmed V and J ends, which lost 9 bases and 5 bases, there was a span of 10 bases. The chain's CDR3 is CATAAGTGELFF. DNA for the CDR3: TGTGCCACGGCTGCTGGAACCGGGGAGCTGTTTTTT.

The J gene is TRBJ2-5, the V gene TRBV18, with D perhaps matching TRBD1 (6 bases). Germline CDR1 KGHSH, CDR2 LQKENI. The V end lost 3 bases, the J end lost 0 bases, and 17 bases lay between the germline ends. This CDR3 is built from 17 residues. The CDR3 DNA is TGTGCCAGCTCACCCGTTTTTGGGGGCGTTAACCAAGAGACCCAGTACTTC. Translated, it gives CASSPVFGGVNQETQYF.

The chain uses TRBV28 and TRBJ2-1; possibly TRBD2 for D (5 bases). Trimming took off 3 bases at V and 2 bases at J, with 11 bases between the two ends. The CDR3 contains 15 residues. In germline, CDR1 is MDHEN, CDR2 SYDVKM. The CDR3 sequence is CASSLSRDTYNEQFF. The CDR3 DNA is TGTGCCAGCAGTTTGTCCCGGGATACCTACAATGAGCAGTTCTTC.

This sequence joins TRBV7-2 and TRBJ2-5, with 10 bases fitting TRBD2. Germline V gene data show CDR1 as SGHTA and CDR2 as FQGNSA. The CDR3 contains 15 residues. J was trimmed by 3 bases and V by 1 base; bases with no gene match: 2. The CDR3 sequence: CASSLVGLAKETQYF. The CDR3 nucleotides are TGTGCCAGCAGCTTAGTGGGACTAGCGAAAGAGACCCAGTACTTC. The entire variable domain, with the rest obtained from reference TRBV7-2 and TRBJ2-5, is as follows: GAGVSQSPSNKVTEKGKDVELRCDPISGHTALYWYRQSLGQGLEFLIYFQGNSAPDKSGLPSDRFSAERTGGSVSTLTIQRTQQEDSAVYLCASSLVGLAKETQYFGPGTRLLVL.

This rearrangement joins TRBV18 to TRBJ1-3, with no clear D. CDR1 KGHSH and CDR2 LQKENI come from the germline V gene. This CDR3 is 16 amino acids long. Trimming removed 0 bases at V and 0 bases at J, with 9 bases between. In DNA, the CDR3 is TGTGCCAGCTCACCACCGGGCGGTAACTCTGGAAACACCATATATTTT. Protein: CASSPPGGNSGNTIYF.

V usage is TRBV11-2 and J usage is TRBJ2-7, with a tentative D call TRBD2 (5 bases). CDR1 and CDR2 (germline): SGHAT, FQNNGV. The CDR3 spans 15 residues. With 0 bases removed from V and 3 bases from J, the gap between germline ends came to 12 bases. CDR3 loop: CASSLDSEGLYEQYF. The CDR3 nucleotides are TGTGCCAGCAGCTTAGACTCAGAGGGTCTCTACGAGCAGTACTTC.

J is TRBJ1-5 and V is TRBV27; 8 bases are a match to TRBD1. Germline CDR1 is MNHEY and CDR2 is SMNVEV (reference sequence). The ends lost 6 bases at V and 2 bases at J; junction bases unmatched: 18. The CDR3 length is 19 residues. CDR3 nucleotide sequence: TGTGCCAGCAGCCGAGACTCCCGGCAGGGGGCTTTTGGCAATCAGCCCCAGCATTTT. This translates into CASSRDSRQGAFGNQPQHF.

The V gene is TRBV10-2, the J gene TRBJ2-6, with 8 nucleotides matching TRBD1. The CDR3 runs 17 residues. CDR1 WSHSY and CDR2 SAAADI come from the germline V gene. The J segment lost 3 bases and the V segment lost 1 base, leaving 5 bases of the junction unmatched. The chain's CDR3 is CASSEWQGAGGANVLTF. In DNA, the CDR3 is TGCGCCAGCAGTGAGTGGCAGGGGGCGGGTGGGGCCAACGTCCTGACTTTC.

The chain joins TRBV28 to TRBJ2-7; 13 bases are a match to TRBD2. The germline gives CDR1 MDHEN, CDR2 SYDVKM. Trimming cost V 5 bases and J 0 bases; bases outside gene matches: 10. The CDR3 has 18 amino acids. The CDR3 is CASSPPGLAGFTSYEQYF. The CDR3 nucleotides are TGTGCCAGCAGTCCGCCGGGACTAGCGGGATTCACCTCCTACGAGCAGTACTTC.

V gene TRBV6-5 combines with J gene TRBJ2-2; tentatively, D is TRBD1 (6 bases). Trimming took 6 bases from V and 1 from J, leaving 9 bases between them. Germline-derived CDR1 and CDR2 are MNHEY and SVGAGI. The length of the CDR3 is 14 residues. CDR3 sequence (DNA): TGTGCCAGCAGAACGGGACAGAACACCGGGGAGCTGTTTTTT. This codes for CASRTGQNTGELFF.

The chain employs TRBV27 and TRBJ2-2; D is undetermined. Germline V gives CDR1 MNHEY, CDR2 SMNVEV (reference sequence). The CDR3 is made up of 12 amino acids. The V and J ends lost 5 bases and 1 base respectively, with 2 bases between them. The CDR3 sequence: CASSKNTGELFF. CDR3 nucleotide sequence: TGTGCCAGCAGTAAGAACACCGGGGAGCTGTTTTTT.